The 6 T cell receptor beta chains in this list originate from one sample, sequenced in a study of shared T cell receptors in the human thymus. Clones were sequenced by immunoSEQ multiplex PCR, and TCRdb holds only the in-frame ones, with some missing. Of a few hundred thousand clones listed, approximately 95% were seen once; the top ten hold about 0.02%. The sequenced material came from thymocytes. The receptors here all came from a human donor.

In its sample, this clone was seen once. V gene TRBV6-1 combines with J gene TRBJ1-5; D is undetermined. Germline loops: CDR1 MNHNS, CDR2 SASEGT. The CDR3 is made up of 10 amino acids. V was clipped by 5 bases and J by 4 bases, with 0 bases between them. The CDR3 reads CASSNQPQHF. CDR3 nucleotides: TGTGCCAGCAGTAATCAGCCCCAGCATTTT.

V usage is TRBV21-1 and J usage is TRBJ2-7; the table's D gene call, TRBD2, was not cross checked with the DNA. TRBV21-1 is flagged as a pseudogene. The CDR3 runs to 17 residues. The CDR3: CASSKGRGGTPDYEQYF. The CDR3 DNA is TGTGCCAGCAGCAAAGGAAGGGGGGGGACGCCCGATTACGAGCAGTACTTC.

The gene calls are TRBV14 and TRBJ2-5; the match to TRBD1 covers 11 bases. The germline V gene has CDR1 SGHDN and CDR2 FVKESK. CDR3 length: 17 amino acids. Trimming removed 3 bases from V and 1 base from J; junction bases left unmatched: 7. CDR3 nucleotides: TGTGCCAGCAGCCAGAGGGACAGGGGGACCACCCAAGAGACCCAGTACTTC. It encodes CASSQRDRGTTQETQYF.

This clone was counted a single time. The chain couples TRBV6-1 to TRBJ1-5; 11 bases are a match to TRBD1. After removal of 0 bases from V and 7 bases from J, the junction contained 5 bases not matched to a gene. The CDR3 has 16 amino acids. CDR1 and CDR2 (germline): MNHNS, SASEGT. DNA of the CDR3: TGTGCCAGCAGTGAAGCGGGACAGGGGGTAGAGCAGCCCCAGCATTTT. Protein product: CASSEAGQGVEQPQHF.

A single count supports this clone. This chain links TRBV18 with TRBJ2-2, with D tentatively TRBD1 (6 bases). V lost 4 bases, J lost 3 bases, and 9 bases lay in between. This CDR3 contains 14 residues. Germline values: CDR1 KGHSH, CDR2 LQKENI. In nucleotides, the CDR3 is TGTGCCAGCTCACTCGGACAGTACACCGGGGAGCTGTTTTTT. Its translation is CASSLGQYTGELFF.

This chain uses TRBV15 with TRBJ2-5; D is undetermined. Looked up from germline, CDR1 is LNHNV and CDR2 is YYDKDF (reference sequence). This CDR3 has 14 residues. Trimming removed 2 bases at V and 5 bases at J, with 12 bases between. The CDR3 DNA reads as TGTGCCACCAGCAGAAAGCTGCCTGGGGAGACCCAGTACTTC. Encoded protein: CATSRKLPGETQYF.